The clone carrying this TCR beta chain was observed at least ten times. Its antigen is currently unknown. With the library built for alpha chains, this beta chain is off target and its frequency is not meaningful. Time point in this sample: sample taken at primary tumor resection. Whole RNA, isolated from tumor, nontumor lung or frozen PBMC, was sequenced without prior sorting. Approximately 70 TRACERx patients with early, untreated non-small cell lung cancer donated samples. The data derive from a study of spatial heterogeneity in lung cancer. About the research overall: TCR and UMI combinations that were unique each appeared, on average, more than ten times in raw reads.

All TCR cDNA molecules were individually tagged with a unique molecular identifier. TCRdb reprocessed the 5' RACE reads via MiXCR and lists one record per CDR3 protein. In the table there are some 11,000 distinct CDR3 sequences, around 6.5% of which are singletons. Whole-study results and caveats: The appearance of ubiquitous expanded tumor TCRs in blood was greater at resection than follow-up.

There are 14 residues in the CDR3. Germline V CDR1 and CDR2: KGHSH, LQKENI. V was clipped by 3 bases and J by 6 bases; unmatched bases: 4. The TCR was taken from a male donor with early-stage non-small cell lung cancer. The rearrangement joins TRBV18 to TRBJ2-4; 8 bases map to TRBD1. The specimen was PBMCs, collected at surgery. The DNA of the CDR3 is TGTGCCAGCTCACCCGGACAGGGAATAAACATTCAGTACTTC. Protein product: CASSPGQGINIQYF.